Listed below are T cell receptor beta chains from one sample, sequenced in a study of blood T cell repertoires in COVID-19. The assay was immunoSEQ multiplex PCR, and TCRdb's table has in-frame clones only and misses some. The sample includes about 400,000 clones, around 87% seen only once; the top ten take about a tenth. The sample was PBMCs or T cells enriched from blood (not recorded which). All receptors derive from a woman in her forties or fifties who had recovered from COVID-19. Each CDR3 is given with its conserved first and last residue. D genes are given only for firm matches. Only part of the rows carry a size: once, few, many, or a class if the clone is expanded.

j_call d_call v_call clone_size cdr3_nt cdr3_aa
TRBJ2-5 TRBD1 TRBV6-6 NA TGTGCCAGTCGCACTCCCGGGACAGGGGTTAGGGAGACCCAGTACTTC CASRTPGTGVRETQYF
TRBJ1-2 NA TRBV27 NA TGTGCCAGCAGTTTGCAGGGTTTATCAATCTATGGCTACACCTTC CASSLQGLSIYGYTF
TRBJ1-3 NA TRBV9 NA TGTGCCAGCAGCGTAGCGAGGACTGGAAACACCATATATTTT CASSVARTGNTIYF
TRBJ1-4 NA TRBV15 NA TGTGCCACCAGCAGAGTTGGAAACCGGGCAACTAATGAAAAACTGTTTTTT CATSRVGNRATNEKLFF
TRBJ1-5 TRBD1 TRBV19 few TGTGCCACTGACCGGGACAGTCATAATCAGCCCCAGCATTTT CATDRDSHNQPQHF
TRBJ2-3 NA TRBV11-2 NA TGTGCCAGCAGCTCGCGCGAGGGTGTGCAGGATACGCAGTATTTT CASSSREGVQDTQYF
TRBJ1-3 NA TRBV29-1 NA TGCAGCGTATCGAGCTCTGGAAACACCATATATTTT CSVSSSGNTIYF
TRBJ2-5 NA TRBV18 NA TGTGCCAGCTCGGCAAAAGAGACCCAGTACTTC CASSAKETQYF
TRBJ1-5 NA TRBV6-5 once TGTGCCAGCAAGAGGGACACGTCAAGCAATCAGCCCCAGCATTTT CASKRDTSSNQPQHF
TRBJ1-2 TRBD1 TRBV7-9 NA TGTGCCAGCAGCCCAGGGGGTGCCAGGGGGCGCGTTGGCTACACCTTC CASSPGGARGRVGYTF
TRBJ1-6 TRBD1 TRBV19 NA TGTGCCAGTAGTATGGGCGGGACAGCCAGTTTCGCCCTCCACTTT CASSMGGTASFALHF
TRBJ2-6 NA TRBV5-6 NA TGTGCCAGCAGCCTTGGGGGGAACCGTCTCTATTCTGGGGCCAACGTCCTGACTTTC CASSLGGNRLYSGANVLTF
TRBJ1-2 NA TRBV4-1 NA TGCGCCAGCAGCCAAGATGAACAGAACTATGGCTACACCTTC CASSQDEQNYGYTF
TRBJ1-1 TRBD1 TRBV5-1 few TGCGCCAGCAGGGGACAGATGAACACTGAAGCTTTCTTT CASRGQMNTEAFF
TRBJ1-4 TRBD1 TRBV30 NA TGTGCCTGGAGCGGACAGGGGGCGCTTCCATCGAAAGAAAAACTGTTTTTT CAWSGQGALPSKEKLFF
TRBJ2-7 TRBD1 TRBV12-3/TRBV12-4 few TGTGCCAGCAGGGGGACAGGGGCATACGAGCAGTACTTC CASRGTGAYEQYF
TRBJ1-1 NA TRBV6-5 NA TGTGCCAGCAGTTTAACAGGGAACACTGAAGCTTTCTTT CASSLTGNTEAFF
TRBJ2-1 TRBD1 TRBV7-3 NA TGTGCCAGCAGCTTCTACGGGACAGGGGACAATGAGCAGTTCTTC CASSFYGTGDNEQFF
TRBJ1-3 NA TRBV12-1 NA TGTGCCAGCAGCAAAACGACAGGGCTCTCTGGAAACACCATATATTTT CASSKTTGLSGNTIYF
TRBJ1-2 NA TRBV5-1 NA TGCGCCAGCAGCTTGGGGGGCCGGGATGGCTACACCTTC CASSLGGRDGYTF
TRBJ2-7 NA TRBV30 few TGTGCCTGGATGGGTCTAGTATCCTACGAGCAGTACTTC CAWMGLVSYEQYF
TRBJ1-2 NA TRBV27 NA TGTGCCACCTTTTCCGGCTATGGCTACACCTTC CATFSGYGYTF
TRBJ1-6 NA TRBV3-1/TRBV3-2 NA TGTGCCAGCAGCCTAGTCGGACAGAATTCACCCCTCCACTTT CASSLVGQNSPLHF
TRBJ2-3 NA TRBV3-1/TRBV3-2 NA TGTGCCAGCAGCCAAGTAATAACAGATACGCAGTATTTT CASSQVITDTQYF
TRBJ2-1 TRBD1 TRBV12-5 NA TGTGCTAGTGGTTTCCTAACAGGGGGCGTCAGGAATGAGCAGTTCTTC CASGFLTGGVRNEQFF
TRBJ2-1 TRBD2 TRBV3-1/TRBV3-2 once TGTGCCAGCAGCTTAATGGGGCCCTCTCTAGCGGGGGGGCGTTATGAGCAGTTCTTC CASSLMGPSLAGGRYEQFF
TRBJ1-6 NA TRBV15 NA TGTGCCACCAGCAGAGCAGGGTTTGTCCAAGGATCACCCCTCCACTTT CATSRAGFVQGSPLHF
TRBJ2-2 NA TRBV18 NA TGTGCCAGCTCACCTGCGACAGGGAACACCGGGGAGCTGTTTTTT CASSPATGNTGELFF
TRBJ2-1 NA TRBV5-1 NA TGCGCCAGCAGCTTGGCCGCGGGGAACTACAATGAGCAGTTCTTC CASSLAAGNYNEQFF
TRBJ1-2 TRBD1 TRBV7-2 once TGTGCCAGCAGCTGGGCACCGGGACAGGGTAACTATGGCTACACCTTC CASSWAPGQGNYGYTF
TRBJ2-5 TRBD2 TRBV4-1 once TGCGCCAGCAGCCATGACACCCCCTTACTAGCGGGGGGGCCGGAGACCCAGTACTTC CASSHDTPLLAGGPETQYF
TRBJ2-1 TRBD1 TRBV29-1 NA TGCAGCGTTGAATGGGACAGCTACAATGAGCAGTTCTTC CSVEWDSYNEQFF
TRBJ2-5 NA TRBV6-1 NA TGTGCCAGCAGTGGGCTATGGTACGGGGGAAGAGGAGAGACCCAGTACTTC CASSGLWYGGRGETQYF
TRBJ2-7 TRBD2 TRBV7-2 NA TGTGCCAGCAGACTAGCGGGGGGCCGATACGAGCAGTACTTC CASRLAGGRYEQYF
TRBJ1-2 TRBD1 TRBV3-1/TRBV3-2 NA TGTGCCAGCAGCCCGGGACAGTTTATTAACTATGGCTACACCTTC CASSPGQFINYGYTF
TRBJ2-2 TRBD1 TRBV2 NA TGTGCCAGCAAGTTCTCAGGGGGGAACACCGGGGAGCTGTTTTTT CASKFSGGNTGELFF
TRBJ2-5 NA TRBV24-1 NA TGTGCCACCAGTGGGGACACAGGTAGGGATATCGAGACCCAGTACTTC CATSGDTGRDIETQYF
TRBJ2-5 TRBD2 TRBV6-4 NA TGTGCCAGCACGGGACTAGCGGGGGGAGAGACCCAGTACTTC CASTGLAGGETQYF
TRBJ2-2 TRBD1 TRBV6-5 NA TGTGCCAGCAGCCGGGACAGGGGCACCGGGGAGCTGTTTTTT CASSRDRGTGELFF
TRBJ1-1 NA TRBV10-3 NA TGTGCCATCAGTGAGTCGGGGCAAGACACTGAAGCTTTCTTT CAISESGQDTEAFF
TRBJ2-1 TRBD2 TRBV30 NA TGTGCCTCCGACGTGTGGCGGGGGTCCTACAATGAGCAGTTCTTC CASDVWRGSYNEQFF
TRBJ2-5 NA TRBV2 few TGTGCCAGCAGGCCGGGATCGGGGATAGAGACCCAGTACTTC CASRPGSGIETQYF
TRBJ1-2 TRBD1 TRBV14 NA TGTGCCAGCAGCCAAGATACGAGGGGGCTAAGCGGCTATGGCTACACCTTC CASSQDTRGLSGYGYTF
TRBJ2-5 NA TRBV27 NA TGTGCCAGCAAGGCTAGGAGGGGATCGGAGACCCAGTACTTC CASKARRGSETQYF
TRBJ1-1 NA TRBV28 NA TGTGCCAGCAGCCGAGAGGCGGTGGCTGAAGCTTTCTTT CASSREAVAEAFF
TRBJ1-2 NA TRBV5-1 NA TGCGCCAGCAGTCCGAGTGGTACCTCCTATGGCTACACCTTC CASSPSGTSYGYTF
TRBJ2-7 TRBD2 TRBV27 NA TGTGCCAGCAGCGTACTAGCGGGGGCTCTTCTGGGGTACGAGCAGTACTTC CASSVLAGALLGYEQYF
TRBJ1-3 NA TRBV7-9 few TGTGCCAGCAGCTTACTTCCGAGTTCTGGAAACACCATATATTTT CASSLLPSSGNTIYF
TRBJ1-1 NA TRBV7-2 NA TGTGCCAGCAGCTTAGGTATGGGCAGCACTGAAGCTTTCTTT CASSLGMGSTEAFF
TRBJ1-6 NA TRBV2 NA TGTGCCAGCGTCAGGGACATCGGTAATTCACCCCTCCACTTT CASVRDIGNSPLHF
TRBJ1-2 NA TRBV12-5 few TGTGCTAGTGGATCAGGGTTGGGTGGCTACACCTTC CASGSGLGGYTF
TRBJ1-1 TRBD1 TRBV30 few TGTGCCTGGAGTTGGGACAGCTCCTGGAACACTGAAGCTTTCTTT CAWSWDSSWNTEAFF
TRBJ2-6 TRBD2 TRBV7-9 once TGTGCCAGCAGCTTCCCCGGGGGGGTTACCCCTGGGGCCAACGTCCTGACTTTC CASSFPGGVTPGANVLTF
TRBJ2-3 NA TRBV29-1 NA TGCAGCGTTGAACCCGCGGGGTTCACAGATACGCAGTATTTT CSVEPAGFTDTQYF
TRBJ2-7 NA TRBV7-9 NA TGTGCCAGCAGCCATTCCTACGAGCAGTACTTC CASSHSYEQYF
TRBJ1-2 TRBD1 TRBV29-1 NA TGCAGCGTTGCGAATAGGGGGCAATATGGCTACACCTTC CSVANRGQYGYTF
TRBJ1-1 NA TRBV7-9 NA TGTGCCAGCAGTTCTACAGGGTCCACTGAAGCTTTCTTT CASSSTGSTEAFF
TRBJ1-1 TRBD1 TRBV4-1 NA TGCGCCAGCAGCCAAGAAGCGGGACAGGGGAACACTGAAGCTTTCTTT CASSQEAGQGNTEAFF
TRBJ2-1 NA TRBV7-2 many TGTGCCAGCAGCTTAGATTCGGCAGGGGAAAGGGAGCAGTTCTTC CASSLDSAGEREQFF
TRBJ1-6 NA TRBV28 NA TGTGCCAGCAGTTTCCCGAGTGGCTCCTATAATTCACCCCTCCACTTT CASSFPSGSYNSPLHF